This paragraph reports one T cell receptor (beta chain). The sample holds other DNA sequences that translate to the same CDR3. Per the original methods: Estimates of nucleated cell counts were drawn from the amplification of reference gene primers. Generated by immunoSEQ multiplex PCR, the TCRdb table keeps only in-frame clones and is missing some. V and J calls and clone size are copied from that table; D and trimming were computed from the DNA. The sample records about 280,000 clones, around nine tenths being singletons. This entry belongs to a study of blood T cell repertoires in COVID-19. Study in general: Sites in the United States, Italy and Spain provided acute and convalescent COVID-19 samples. The cDNA or gDNA used as material had been derived from T cells, B-cell-depleted T cells, or PBMCs.

The germline V gene has CDR1 LGHDT and CDR2 YNNKEL (reference sequence). V was clipped by 1 base and J by 2 bases; unmatched bases: 2. The CDR3 sequence is 15 residues long. V usage is TRBV3-1 (or the pseudogene TRBV3-2) and J usage is TRBJ1-3; 7 nucleotides match TRBD1. The sequence derives from a man aged 40-50 years with active or convalescent COVID-19. The sequenced sample was peripheral blood. CDR3 amino acids: CASSQGQGAGNTIYF. In DNA, the CDR3 is TGTGCCAGCAGCCAAGGGCAGGGGGCTGGAAACACCATATATTTT.